These 18 T cell receptor beta chains share one sample of origin, sequenced in a study of identical twins. Via MiXCR, TCRdb re-called the 5' RACE reads, giving one row per CDR3 protein. The sample records roughly 500,000 distinct CDR3 sequences, under 25% being singletons. These data also featured in a second study, about T cells expressing NK-cell markers.

Sequencing was performed on CD4+ T cells sorted from blood. The receptors shown here come from a woman between 18 and 29 years old in good health.

To note about this clonotype: A read error is possible here, since a much larger clone lies one base away. This chain uses TRBV20-1 with TRBJ2-7; D is unresolved. The CDR3 loop spans 11 amino acids. Germline lookup yields CDR1 DFQATT and CDR2 SNEGSKA (reference sequence). Trimming stripped 1 base from V and 2 bases from J, with 3 bases between. This CDR3 reads CSARAAYEQYF. For the CDR3, the DNA is TGCAGTGCTAGAGCGGCCTACGAGCAGTACTTC.

V and J are TRBV20-1 and TRBJ2-5, with 11 bases identical to TRBD2. V was pared by 5 bases and J by 0 bases, with 5 bases of the junction left unmatched. The CDR3 has 15 amino acids. The germline V gene encodes CDR1 DFQATT and CDR2 SNEGSKA (reference sequence). DNA of the CDR3: TGCAGTGCTCTTCGACTAGCGGGGTACCAAGAGACCCAGTACTTC. Translation gives CSALRLAGYQETQYF.

The gene calls are TRBV10-2 and TRBJ2-5, with TRBD2 matching over 10 bases. CDR3 size: 14 residues. CDR1 WSHSY and CDR2 SAAADI come from the germline V gene. V gave up 6 bases and J gave up 5 bases; unmatched junction bases: 6. The DNA for the CDR3 is TGCGCCAGCAGCCTAGCGGGGGCTTGGGAGACCCAGTACTTC. Residues: CASSLAGAWETQYF.

This clonotype was seen ten or more times. The junction departs from germline at one end; a sequencing error may be responsible. V gene TRBV5-1 combines with J gene TRBJ2-7; the match to TRBD1 covers 9 bases. The CDR3 runs 14 residues. CDR1 is SGHRS, CDR2 YFSETQ, per germline. CDR3 sequence (DNA): TGTGCCAGCAGCTCGGACAGGGGCACCTACGAGCAGTACTTC. This codes for CASSSDRGTYEQYF. Based on the CDR3 plus reference TRBV5-1 and TRBJ2-7, the full variable domain is KAGVTQTPRYLIKTRGQQVTLSCSPISGHRSVSWYQQTPGQGLQFLFEYFSETQRNKGNFPGRFSGRQFSNSRSEMNVSTLELGDSALYLCASSSDRGTYEQYFGPGTRLTVT.

The chain has TRBV6-5 and TRBJ2-7; a weak D match, TRBD2 (5 bases). The CDR3 has 15 amino acids. V shed 1 base and J shed 4 bases, with 14 bases lying between them. The germline CDR1 and CDR2 sequences are MNHEY and SVGAGI. In nucleotides, the CDR3 is TGTGCCAGCAGTTACTTTGGGCAAGGGAGTTACGAGCAGTACTTC. Translating it yields CASSYFGQGSYEQYF.

V usage is TRBV4-2 and J usage is TRBJ2-7, with TRBD2 matching over 10 bases. The CDR3 covers 17 residues. CDR1 and CDR2 (germline): LGHNA, YNFKEQ. J was trimmed by 3 bases and V by 0 bases; bases with no gene match: 8. CDR3 sequence (DNA): TGTGCCAGCAGCCAAGATTCAGCGGGGGGGAACAACTACGAGCAGTACTTC. This encodes CASSQDSAGGNNYEQYF.

J is TRBJ2-5 and V is TRBV6-2 or TRBV6-3; D is undetermined. Germline V lookup: CDR1 MNHEY, CDR2 SVGEGT. This CDR3 has 12 residues. Trimming shortened V by 5 bases and J by 9 bases, and 13 bases separated the two germline ends. The CDR3 protein is CASSARLSAQYF. DNA for the CDR3: TGTGCCAGCAGTGCACGTCTGTCAGCCCAGTACTTC.

The sample holds a few counts of this clonotype. V usage is TRBV20-1 and J usage is TRBJ1-6; D gene uncertain. Germline CDR1 is DFQATT and CDR2 is SNEGSKA (reference sequence). V dropped 6 bases and J dropped 9 bases, with 12 bases sitting between them. The CDR3 totals 12 residues. Here the CDR3 DNA reads TGCAGTGCCGAGGGAATGGGTTCACCCCTCCACTTT. Translation gives CSAEGMGSPLHF.

The gene calls are TRBV20-1 and TRBJ2-3; TRBD1 aligns across 7 bases. The CDR3 is 14 residues long. V gave up 3 bases and J gave up 0 bases; unmatched junction bases: 3. The V gene's germline CDR1 is DFQATT and CDR2 SNEGSKA (reference sequence). The CDR3 sequence: CSARVGQSTDTQYF. The CDR3 DNA reads as TGCAGTGCTAGGGTGGGACAGAGCACAGATACGCAGTATTTT.

DNA of the CDR3: TGTGCCTGGACGATTGGGGAGTTCTATGGCTACACCTTC. Amino acids: CAWTIGEFYGYTF. The gene calls are TRBV30 and TRBJ1-2; D remains ambiguous. The germline gives CDR1 GTSNPN, CDR2 SVGIG (reference sequence). Trimming pared 4 bases from V and 4 bases from J, leaving 13 bases between. The CDR3 extends over 13 amino acids.

This clonotype was counted only a few times. The chain is built from TRBV27 and TRBJ2-1; a possible D gene is TRBD2 (5 bases). V was clipped by 2 bases and J by 5 bases, with 13 bases between them. Looked up from germline, CDR1 is MNHEY and CDR2 is SMNVEV (reference sequence). The length of the CDR3 is 15 residues. CDR3 sequence: CASSLPASGNNEQFF. In DNA, the CDR3 is TGTGCCAGCAGTTTACCCGCTTCGGGAAACAATGAGCAGTTCTTC.

This clonotype was counted ten times or more. This chain links TRBV12-3 or TRBV12-4 with TRBJ2-3; D ambiguous. The CDR3 has 16 amino acids. Deletions cut 1 base from V and 1 base from J, with 12 bases between. The CDR3 DNA follows: TGTGCCAGCAGTTTAGATTTGGGCCGGGGCACAGATACGCAGTATTTT. Translating it yields CASSLDLGRGTDTQYF.

CDR3 residues: CASTSGAGTYEQYF. The CDR3 DNA reads as TGCGCCAGCACCTCGGGAGCCGGTACCTACGAGCAGTACTTC. This chain links TRBV5-1 with TRBJ2-7; tentative D call: TRBD2 (6 bases). The length of the CDR3 is 14 residues. Germline V gene lookup returns CDR1 SGHRS and CDR2 YFSETQ. Trimming pared 6 bases from V and 2 bases from J, leaving 15 bases between.

CDR3 sequence: CASSLRRAGTEAFF. CDR3 sequence (DNA): TGTGCCAGCAGTTTGCGCAGGGCGGGCACTGAAGCTTTCTTT. V usage is TRBV12-3 or TRBV12-4 and J usage is TRBJ1-1; maybe TRBD1 (5 bases). This CDR3 comprises 14 residues. Trimming took off 3 bases at V and 4 bases at J, with 12 bases between the two ends.

This clonotype was seen a single time. The CDR3 loop is CASSVTGGKGQPQHF. The CDR3 DNA sequence: TGTGCCAGCAGCGTGACAGGGGGAAAGGGTCAGCCCCAGCATTTT. This rearrangement joins TRBV9 to TRBJ1-5; 9 positions agree with TRBD1. Per germline, CDR1 SGDLS and CDR2 YYNGEE. V dropped 2 bases and J dropped 6; count of bases not matched to a gene: 6. This CDR3 has 15 residues.

This clonotype occurred many times. This rearrangement joins TRBV10-3 to TRBJ2-2; 8 bases match TRBD2. This CDR3 comprises 14 residues. The germline gives CDR1 ENHRY, CDR2 SYGVKD. Trimming removed 10 bases from V and 1 base from J; junction bases left unmatched: 5. CDR3 amino acids: CATAAGVNTGELFF. The CDR3 DNA reads TGTGCCACCGCAGCGGGAGTGAACACCGGGGAGCTGTTTTTT.

The chain recombines TRBV12-3 or TRBV12-4 with TRBJ2-4; tentative D call: TRBD1 (5 bases). V lost 7 bases to trimming and J lost 9 bases, with 19 bases between them. This CDR3 has 14 amino acids. In nucleotides, the CDR3 is TGTGCCAGCACCACCGACGGCACCAGGGCCATTCAGTACTTC. It codes for CASTTDGTRAIQYF.

The chain has TRBV6-1 and TRBJ1-1; 8 nucleotides line up with TRBD1. The CDR3 is made up of 14 amino acids. Germline V gene lookup returns CDR1 MNHNS and CDR2 SASEGT. J was trimmed by 10 bases and V by 6 bases; bases with no gene match: 13. In DNA, the CDR3 is TGTGCCAGCAGCCCAGTTGGACAGGGTTCCGGAGCTTTCTTT. It yields the protein CASSPVGQGSGAFF.